The sample holds many counts of the clone carrying this T cell receptor beta chain. MiXCR reprocessed the PCR reads for TCRdb. The repertoire holds roughly 25,000 clones, with approximately 13% as singletons. The data were obtained in a study of metastatic and nonmetastatic thyroid tumors. Study context: Peripheral blood and tumor or nodule samples from malignant and benign thyroid patients were compared.

In germline, CDR1 is DFQATT, CDR2 SNEGSKA (reference sequence). The CDR3 totals 15 residues. J lost 4 bases, V lost 0 bases, and 8 bases had no gene match. Not a single patient had been given any form of treatment at any point before undergoing thyroid surgery. This TCR was recovered from a female donor with papillary thyroid cancer or a benign thyroid nodule (not recorded which). Some clones in this sample may be carry-over from other donors' samples. This chain joins TRBV20-1 and TRBJ1-1; 7 bases align to TRBD1. Sequencing used blood. The CDR3 reads CSARDSAGGGTEAFF. CDR3 nucleotides: TGCAGTGCTAGAGATTCGGCAGGGGGAGGCACTGAAGCTTTCTTT.